This record covers a single T cell receptor beta chain. The antigen is unknown. These data come from a study of CXCR3-negative and CXCR3-positive naive CD8 T cells. Findings of the study overall: Similar levels of surface CD5 were seen between naive subsets; TCR strength was inferred from TRB CDR3 properties. CXCR3-positive naive cells had more hydrophobic TRB CDR3s than CXCR3-negative naive cells. Both naive subsets, CXCR3-negative and CXCR3-positive, displayed similar TRBV-TRBJ usage, unlike memory cells.

The CDR3 is 16 amino acids. Triplicate sorts of some 300,000 cells per CD8+ subset. In preparing the TRB cDNA libraries, 5' RACE with UMI labels was used. TCRdb reworked the 5' RACE reads into one entry per CDR3 protein, no DNA. Here the sample table reports about 98,000 distinct CDR3 sequences. The specimen was naive CXCR3+ CD8+ T cells from blood. The sample's subset: CD45RO-CCR7+CD27+CD95- naive CD8+ T cells expressing CXCR3 (TNR3+). The chain links TRBV12-3 or TRBV12-4 to TRBJ1-4; absent DNA, TCRdb's TRBD1 call cannot be checked. The origin of this receptor is a human donor in good health. Some clones in this sample may be carry-over from other donors' samples. The CDR3 reads CASSEPTGETNEKLFF.